Sequencing of this T cell receptor (beta chain) was carried out in a study of CD8 T cells in Susac syndrome (dated by TCRdb to about 2019). Study-level background: Whether CD8+ T cell activation and differentiation in Susac syndrome was antigen driven was tested using repertoire sequencing.

RNA was extracted with the RNeasy kit and about 0.5 to 1 ug was reverse transcribed using random hexamers. TCR beta CDR3 regions were amplified with the immunoSEQ multiplex PCR assay covering 54 Vbeta and 13 Jbeta segments. PCR amplification bias was corrected by using a synthetic template baseline for primer optimization and computational correction. Per the original workflow: Reads were annotated to V, D and J genes per IMGT and analyzed with immunoSEQ Analyzer, keeping only productive sequences. Clonality was computed as one minus Shannon entropy normalized by log2 of the number of productive unique sequences. For each patient and control, public and private clones were evaluated among the 100 most prevalent clones. A clone was defined as Susac-specific if it was absent from the healthy and MS cohorts, from about 1,100 published viral clones and from other ImmuneACCESS disease sequences. TCRdb's own reprocessing of the public reads used fastp at Q25 and MiXCR and kept productive beta chains. Identical CDR3 proteins give one entry, which carries the most common genes and DNA. These V and J calls derive from TCRdb rather than the authors' analysis. The sample table lists some 180,000 distinct CDR3 sequences, approximately 95% of them with a count of one. Around 0.1% of the sample is in the top ten clones.

The full study reports these points: The number of individuals in the TCR sequencing and HLA analysis was acknowledged as relatively small.

A remark on this clonotype: The specificity of this receptor is unknown. No much larger clonotype is one base removed from it; base qualities were not supplied.

The CDR3 runs 17 amino acids, cysteine and phenylalanine included. The CDR3 DNA has 51 bases and is translated from base 1. Trimming at the junction amounts to 6 bases on V and 6 bases on J, and the germline ends lie 27 bases apart. According to the germline V gene, CDR1 reads SQVTM and CDR2 reads ANQGSEA. High-throughput TCR beta sequencing profiled peripheral blood CD8+ and CD4+ T cells from healthy donors, Susac syndrome patients and multiple sclerosis patients. Healthy donors were included as age- and sex-matched controls. Bulk CD8+ and CD4+ T cells were purified magnetically by negative isolation, whereas CD8+ TEMRA cells were enriched by FACS. Blood was collected in EDTA tubes and processed within 24 hours, with PBMCs isolated through density gradient centrifugation. PBMCs intended for TCR sequencing were cryopreserved in liquid nitrogen and thawed later in a water bath at 37 degrees C. A purity of at least 90% was achieved for sorted or isolated CD4+, CD8+ and CD8+ TEMRA cells.

The chain employs TRBV29-1 and TRBJ2-1; matching of 9 bases hints at TRBD1 as the D gene. The clonotype was recovered from a human donor in good health. What was sequenced was CD4+ T cells from PBMCs. The CDR3 region has the sequence CSVTGGEGTRGRNEQFF. The DNA sequence is TGCAGCGTGACAGGGGGAGAAGGGACTAGAGGTCGCAATGAGCAGTTCTTC.